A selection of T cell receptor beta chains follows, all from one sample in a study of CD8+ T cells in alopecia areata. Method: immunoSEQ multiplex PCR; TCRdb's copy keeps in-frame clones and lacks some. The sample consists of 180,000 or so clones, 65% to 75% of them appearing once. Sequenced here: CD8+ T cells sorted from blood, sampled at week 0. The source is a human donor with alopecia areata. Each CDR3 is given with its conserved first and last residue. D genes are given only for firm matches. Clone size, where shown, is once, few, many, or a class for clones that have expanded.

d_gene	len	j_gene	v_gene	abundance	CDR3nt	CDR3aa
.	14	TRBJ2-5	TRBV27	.	TGTGCCAGCAGCACCTTGGGGTTGGGGGAGACCCAGTACTTC	CASSTLGLGETQYF
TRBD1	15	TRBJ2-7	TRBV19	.	TGTGCCAGTAGTAACCCGGGACAGGGAGCGGGAGAGCAGTACTTC	CASSNPGQGAGEQYF
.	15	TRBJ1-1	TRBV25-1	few	TGTGCCAGCAGTGAATATCGGGGAATGGACACTGAAGCTTTCTTT	CASSEYRGMDTEAFF
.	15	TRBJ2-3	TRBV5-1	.	TGCGCCAGCAGCTCAGATGGCGGGGGCACAGATACGCAGTATTTT	CASSSDGGGTDTQYF
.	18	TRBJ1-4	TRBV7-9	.	TGTGCCAGCAGCCTGACCTTGGGGCAGGGAGGAAGCGATGAAAAACTGTTTTTT	CASSLTLGQGGSDEKLFF
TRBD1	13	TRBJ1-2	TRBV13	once	TGTGCCAGCAGCCTAGGACAGGGTAATGGCTACACCTTC	CASSLGQGNGYTF
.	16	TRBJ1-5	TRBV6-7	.	TGTGCCAGCAGCCGCTCCACAGGATATAGCAATCAGCCCCAGCATTTT	CASSRSTGYSNQPQHF
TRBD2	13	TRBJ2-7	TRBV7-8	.	TGTGCCAGCAGCCGTGAGAGCGGGGACGAGCAGTACTTC	CASSRESGDEQYF
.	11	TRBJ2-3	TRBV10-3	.	TGTGCCTCGAGGTCCACAGATACGCAGTATTTT	CASRSTDTQYF
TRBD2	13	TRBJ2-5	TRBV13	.	TGTGCCAGCAGCCGGGGAGGGCAAGAGACCCAGTACTTC	CASSRGGQETQYF
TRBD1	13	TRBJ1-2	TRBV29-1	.	TGCAGCGGCGGGACAGCGTATAACTATGGCTACACCTTC	CSGGTAYNYGYTF
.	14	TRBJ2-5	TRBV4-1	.	TGCGCCAGCAGCCGAGGGGAGATGGGGGAGACCCAGTACTTC	CASSRGEMGETQYF
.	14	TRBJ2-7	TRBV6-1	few	TGTGCCAGCAGTGAAATCCCATCTGGGGCCGAGCAGTACTTC	CASSEIPSGAEQYF
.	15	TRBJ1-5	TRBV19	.	TGTGCCAGTAGTATTAGGCAGACCGGGGATCAGCCCCAGCATTTT	CASSIRQTGDQPQHF
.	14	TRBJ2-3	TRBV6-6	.	TGTGCCAGCCGGACAGATTCAAGCACAGATACGCAGTATTTT	CASRTDSSTDTQYF
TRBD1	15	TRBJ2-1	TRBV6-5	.	TGTGCCAGCAACTCCGGGACAGGCTCCTACAATGAGCAGTTCTTC	CASNSGTGSYNEQFF
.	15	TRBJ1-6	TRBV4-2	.	TGTGCCAGCAGCCCTAGAACAGGATCCAATTCACCCCTCCACTTT	CASSPRTGSNSPLHF
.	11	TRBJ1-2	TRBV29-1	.	TGCAGCGCGTTCTTGGCGTCGGGCTACACCTTC	CSAFLASGYTF
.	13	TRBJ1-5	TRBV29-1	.	TGCAGCGTTGAACTCTCAGGGGATCAGCCCCGGCATTTT	CSVELSGDQPRHF
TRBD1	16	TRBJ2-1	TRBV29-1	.	TGCAGCGTTGAAAGAGTCGTGGGACAGGAATACAATGAGCAGTTCTTC	CSVERVVGQEYNEQFF
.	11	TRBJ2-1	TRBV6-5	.	TGTGCCAGCAGGACGTACAATGAGCAGTTCTTC	CASRTYNEQFF
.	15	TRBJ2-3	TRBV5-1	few	TGCGCCAGCAGCTTGGTAGTGGACTCCACAGATACGCAGTATTTT	CASSLVVDSTDTQYF
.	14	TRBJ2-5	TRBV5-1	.	TGCGCCAGCAGCTTGATTGGGACTGTGAGGACCCAGTACTTC	CASSLIGTVRTQYF
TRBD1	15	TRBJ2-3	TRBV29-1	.	TGCAGCGTTGAAGGTATGCCAGGGGGCAGAGATACGCAGTATTTT	CSVEGMPGGRDTQYF